This T cell receptor beta chain was recorded in a study of T cell responses to AZD1222 COVID-19 vaccine. The germline gives CDR1 ENHRY, CDR2 SYGVKD. The CDR3 extends over 12 amino acids. V lost 4 bases, J lost 5 bases, and 6 bases lay in between. Here immunoSEQ multiplex PCR was the method, and the copy in TCRdb shows in-frame clones only, minus some. This table has 150,000 to 200,000 clones, 92% appearing once. This clone came up many times. This TCR derives from an adult who received the AZD1222 COVID-19 vaccine. The chain employs TRBV10-3 and TRBJ1-5, with D uncertain. Material: peripheral blood, obtained 28 days after the second AZD1222 dose. CDR3 in amino acids: CAISGDYQPQHF. CDR3 DNA sequence: TGTGCCATCAGTGGGGATTATCAGCCCCAGCATTTT.